Below are 27 T cell receptor beta chains sequenced from a single sample in a study of blood T cell repertoires in COVID-19. The repertoire was sequenced with immunoSEQ multiplex PCR; TCRdb's copy has only in-frame clones and lacks some. The table has around 50,000 clones, roughly 90% seen once. The source material was peripheral blood. The source is a human donor in a cohort sampled during active COVID-19.

The chain combines TRBV9 with TRBJ2-3; 8 nucleotides match TRBD2. This CDR3 region has 16 residues. The germline gives CDR1 SGDLS, CDR2 YYNGEE. The V segment lost 2 bases and the J segment 6 bases; nucleotides outside the gene matches: 11. The CDR3 reads CASSVDPLRGGDTQYF. The CDR3 coding sequence is TGTGCCAGCAGCGTTGACCCGCTACGGGGGGGCGATACGCAGTATTTT.

V gene TRBV11-2 combines with J gene TRBJ2-2; perhaps TRBD2 as D (6 bases). Germline values: CDR1 SGHAT, CDR2 FQNNGV. The CDR3 is 14 amino acids. The V and J ends lost 2 bases and 4 bases respectively, with 8 bases between them. CDR3 bases: TGTGCCAGCAGCTTACTGGGGGGCACCGGGGAGCTGTTTTTT. Its translation: CASSLLGGTGELFF.

This chain joins TRBV19 and TRBJ2-5; possibly TRBD1 for D (6 bases). CDR3 length: 14 residues. Trimming pared 6 bases from V and 5 bases from J, leaving 16 bases between. Germline lookup yields CDR1 LNHDA and CDR2 SQIVND (reference sequence). CDR3 sequence: CASSKKQGGETQYF. DNA of the CDR3: TGTGCCAGTAGCAAAAAACAGGGCGGGGAGACCCAGTACTTC.

V and J are TRBV6-5 and TRBJ2-7; D remains ambiguous. Trimming took off 8 bases at V and 3 bases at J, with 8 bases between the two ends. Germline values: CDR1 MNHEY, CDR2 SVGAGI. The CDR3 is 11 amino acids. The CDR3 here is CASLRGYEQYF. DNA of the CDR3: TGTGCCAGCCTCCGAGGCTACGAGCAGTACTTC.

By share, this clone counts as medium-sized. The J gene is TRBJ2-7, the V gene TRBV27; TRBD2 agrees at 8 bases. The CDR3 has 13 amino acids. V shed 3 bases and J 5 bases; nucleotides not matched to a gene: 3. Germline V gene data show CDR1 as MNHEY and CDR2 as SMNVEV (reference sequence). For the CDR3, the DNA is TGTGCCAGCAGTTTGGTTAGCGGGAACGAGCAGTACTTC. Protein: CASSLVSGNEQYF.

The chain joins TRBV3-1 (or the pseudogene TRBV3-2) to TRBJ1-1; 9 positions agree with TRBD1. This CDR3 is 18 amino acids long. The germline CDR1 and CDR2 sequences are LGHDT and YNNKEL (reference sequence). With V trimmed by 0 bases and J by 2 bases, 10 bases remained unmatched. The CDR3 spells CASSQDLRDRDFNTEAFF. The CDR3 DNA follows: TGTGCCAGCAGCCAAGATCTACGGGACAGGGATTTCAACACTGAAGCTTTCTTT.

The rearrangement links TRBV19 to TRBJ1-5; D is unresolved. V was clipped by 8 bases and J by 0 bases, with 17 bases between them. The CDR3 sequence is 16 residues long. In germline, CDR1 is LNHDA, CDR2 SQIVND (reference sequence). CDR3 bases: TGTGCCAGTCGCGGGCCAGTAGGGAATAGCAATCAGCCCCAGCATTTT. Residues: CASRGPVGNSNQPQHF.

This chain connects TRBV28 to TRBJ2-7; 9 bases are a match to TRBD2. CDR1 and CDR2 from the germline V gene are MDHEN and SYDVKM. After removal of 4 bases from V and 4 bases from J, the junction contained 14 bases not matched to a gene. The CDR3 has 17 amino acids. CDR3 sequence (DNA): TGTGCCAGCAGTTCCCCGGGCTTACTAGCGGGCCTATACGAGCAGTACTTC. Its translation is CASSSPGLLAGLYEQYF.

V is TRBV5-1 and J is TRBJ1-1; 8 bases are a match to TRBD1. The length of the CDR3 is 18 residues. Germline V gene sequence: CDR1 SGHRS, CDR2 YFSETQ. J lost 0 bases, V lost 0 bases, and 10 bases had no gene match. The chain's CDR3 is CASSLVGDRRSVNTEAFF. The CDR3 nucleotides are TGCGCCAGCAGCTTGGTCGGGGACAGGCGCTCAGTGAACACTGAAGCTTTCTTT.

The chain employs TRBV6-1 and TRBJ1-1; 12 nucleotides line up with TRBD1. This CDR3 has 16 residues. With V trimmed by 3 bases and J by 5 bases, 7 bases remained unmatched. Germline V lookup: CDR1 MNHNS, CDR2 SASEGT. The DNA for the CDR3 is TGTGCCAGCAGTGATCGGGGACAGGGGGCAAGGACTGAAGCTTTCTTT. Translation: CASSDRGQGARTEAFF.

The J gene is TRBJ2-3, the V gene TRBV4-1, with TRBD2 identical over 7 bases. Germline lookup yields CDR1 MGHRA and CDR2 YSYEKL. The length of the CDR3 is 15 residues. The V and J ends lost 4 bases and 2 bases, in that order; junction bases with no gene match: 6. The CDR3: CASSPPSGYTDTQYF. CDR3 nucleotides: TGCGCCAGCAGCCCCCCTAGCGGATACACAGATACGCAGTATTTT.

The CDR3 region is CASRGDRAFDIRSGYGYTF. The CDR3 DNA is TGTGCCAGCAGGGGGGACAGGGCTTTCGATATAAGGTCCGGGTATGGCTACACCTTC. The rearrangement links TRBV7-9 to TRBJ1-2, with 9 bases fitting TRBD1. Per the germline V gene, CDR1 is SEHNR and CDR2 is FQNEAQ (reference sequence). This CDR3 region has 19 residues. The V and J ends lost 6 bases and 5 bases, in that order; junction bases with no gene match: 22.

As DNA, the CDR3 is TGTGCCAGTAGTATAGGTTCTAGTCCCGGCTATGAGCAGTTCTTC. Amino acid sequence: CASSIGSSPGYEQFF. V usage is TRBV19 and J usage is TRBJ2-1; no definite D call. Trimming removed 1 base from V and 8 bases from J, with 15 bases in between. This CDR3 has 15 residues. Germline loops: CDR1 LNHDA, CDR2 SQIVND (reference sequence).

This clone was picked up one time. This chain joins TRBV7-2 and TRBJ1-1, with D maybe TRBD1 (5 bases). The CDR3 totals 15 residues. Between the trimmed V and J ends, which lost 0 bases and 1 base, there was a span of 9 bases. Germline V gives CDR1 SGHTA, CDR2 FQGNSA. The CDR3 nucleotides are TGTGCCAGCAGCTTAGCGGGGGAGGGGAACACTGAAGCTTTCTTT. This encodes CASSLAGEGNTEAFF.

The rearrangement links TRBV11-3 to TRBJ2-7, with D maybe TRBD2 (6 bases). The CDR3 sequence is 17 residues long. The germline V gene has CDR1 SGHNT and CDR2 YENEEA. Trimming cost V 2 bases and J 7 bases, with 24 bases left between them. CDR3 sequence: CASSLLLGGTTGEEQYF. CDR3 sequence (DNA): TGTGCCAGCAGCTTACTGCTTGGGGGAACGACGGGGGAAGAGCAGTACTTC.

The J gene is TRBJ2-2, the V gene TRBV19; 14 bases are shared with TRBD2. CDR1 and CDR2 from the germline V gene are LNHDA and SQIVND (reference sequence). CDR3 size: 14 residues. Trimming cost V 7 bases and J 8 bases; bases outside gene matches: 3. CDR3 amino acids: CASMTSGRAGELFF. DNA of the CDR3: TGTGCCAGTATGACTAGCGGGAGGGCAGGGGAGCTGTTTTTT.

The chain couples TRBV12-5 to TRBJ1-3, with D uncertain. The CDR3 totals 13 residues. Germline lookup yields CDR1 LGHNT and CDR2 FRNRAP. Trimming removed 5 bases from V and 4 bases from J, with 9 bases in between. The CDR3 loop reads CASGLHQGNTIYF. The CDR3 DNA reads TGTGCTAGTGGTCTTCACCAGGGAAACACCATATATTTT.

CDR3: CASSEDYRGRRAFF. The DNA of the CDR3 is TGTGCCAGCAGTGAGGACTACAGGGGACGAAGAGCTTTCTTT. The V call is TRBV6-1, the J call TRBJ1-1, with 7 positions matching TRBD1. CDR1 and CDR2 (germline): MNHNS, SASEGT. Losses at the gene ends were 3 bases for V and 10 bases for J; bases not matched to a gene: 11. This CDR3 is built from 14 residues.

In DNA, the CDR3 is TGTGCCAGCAGCTTGACAAAGAGCACAGATACGCAGTATTTT. Encoded protein: CASSLTKSTDTQYF. This chain uses TRBV7-3 with TRBJ2-3; D remains unclear. V was clipped by 3 bases and J by 0 bases, with 7 bases between them. The CDR3 sequence is 14 residues long. Germline CDR1 and CDR2: SGHTA and FQGTGA.

The CDR3 DNA reads as TGTGCCAGCAGCCACAAAGGGGCCAGGAATTCACCCCTCCACTTT. It yields the protein CASSHKGARNSPLHF. V gene TRBV14 combines with J gene TRBJ1-6, with D perhaps TRBD1 (5 bases). Trimming left V 3 bases short and J 7 bases short, with 13 bases between. Germline CDR1 and CDR2: SGHDN and FVKESK. CDR3 length equals 15 residues. Full variable domain (outside the CDR3, taken from reference TRBV14 and TRBJ1-6): EAGVTQFPSHSVIEKGQTVTLRCDPISGHDNLYWYRRVMGKEIKFLLHFVKESKQDESGMPNNRFLAERTGGTYSTLKVQPAELEDSGVYFCASSHKGARNSPLHFGNGTRLTVT.

The chain has TRBV7-8 and TRBJ1-2; D is possibly TRBD1 (6 bases). The germline V and J ends were trimmed by 3 bases and 8 bases, with 16 bases remaining between them. Per the germline V gene, CDR1 is SGHVS and CDR2 is FQNEAQ. The length of the CDR3 is 14 residues. CDR3 in DNA: TGTGCCAGCAGCTTTGGACAGACCGAGGAGGGCTACACCTTC. Protein product: CASSFGQTEEGYTF.

The rearrangement uses TRBV6-5 and TRBJ1-1, with D perhaps TRBD1 (5 bases). This CDR3 spans 15 amino acids. V lost 3 bases and J lost 4, with 15 bases in between. Germline V gene sequence: CDR1 MNHEY, CDR2 SVGAGI. The CDR3 reads CASSYDSSRTTEAFF. The CDR3 DNA reads TGTGCCAGCAGTTATGACAGCTCCAGGACCACTGAAGCTTTCTTT.

The chain carries TRBV5-1 and TRBJ2-4, with D tentatively TRBD2 (7 bases). V lost 3 bases to trimming and J lost 3 bases, with 16 bases between them. The CDR3 is 16 amino acids. CDR1 SGHRS and CDR2 YFSETQ come from the germline V gene. The CDR3 DNA reads as TGCGCCAGCAGCTGGAGGGGGAGGGGAGACAAAAACATTCAGTACTTC. Residues: CASSWRGRGDKNIQYF.

This clone was recorded once. This chain connects TRBV28 to TRBJ1-2, with D maybe TRBD1 (5 bases). V was shortened by 3 bases and J by 6 bases, with 11 bases between the two germline ends. This CDR3 contains 13 residues. CDR1 and CDR2 (germline): MDHEN, SYDVKM. The chain's CDR3 is CASSLGGIDGYTF. DNA for the CDR3: TGTGCCAGCAGTTTGGGGGGTATCGATGGCTACACCTTC.

The gene calls are TRBV6-2 or TRBV6-3 and TRBJ1-1; D not resolved. This CDR3 region has 15 residues. Trimming shortened V by 6 bases and J by 5 bases, and 19 bases separated the two germline ends. From germline, CDR1 is MNHEY and CDR2 SVGEGT. The CDR3 sequence is CASSLSVVRRTEAFF. As DNA, the CDR3 is TGTGCCAGCAGCCTTTCCGTGGTTAGAAGAACTGAAGCTTTCTTT.

This chain connects TRBV6-5 to TRBJ2-3, with TRBD2 matching 9 bases. This CDR3 is 12 amino acids long. Germline V gene sequence: CDR1 MNHEY, CDR2 SVGAGI. V was clipped by 11 bases and J by 3 bases; unmatched bases: 3. CDR3 DNA sequence: TGTGCCGCGGGGGGGCCGACAGATACGCAGTATTTT. This encodes CAAGGPTDTQYF.

The V and J genes are TRBV7-3 and TRBJ2-5; 7 nucleotides line up with TRBD2. The V and J ends lost 4 bases and 10 bases, in that order; junction bases with no gene match: 9. The germline V gene has CDR1 SGHTA and CDR2 FQGTGA. This CDR3 has 13 residues. The CDR3, as DNA: TGTGCCAGCAGCTCAGACATGGGGGGGTTCCAGTACTTC. It specifies CASSSDMGGFQYF.